The rows below give T cell receptor beta chains drawn from one sample of a study of cytomegalovirus exposure and HLA in healthy donors. The repertoire was sequenced with immunoSEQ multiplex PCR; TCRdb's copy has only in-frame clones and lacks some. The sample yields more than 300,000 clones, 86% seen once. The material sequenced was PBMCs. These receptors all come from a woman aged 18-30 years in good health and CMV-seronegative. Both conserved end residues are part of each CDR3. A D gene is named only where the DNA matches it firmly. Clone size appears in some rows only: once, few, many, or a class for an expanded clone.

D: TRBD2
J: TRBJ2-3
V: TRBV27
size: -
DNA: TGTGCCAGCAGTTTATTGGTCGGGAGGGGAGATACGCAGTATTTT
CDR3: CASSLLVGRGDTQYF

D: -
J: TRBJ2-7
V: TRBV28
size: -
DNA: TGTGCCAGCACCTCCCGGGCCTACGAGCAGTACTTC
CDR3: CASTSRAYEQYF

D: TRBD1
J: TRBJ2-7
V: TRBV7-8
size: few
DNA: TGTGCCAGCAGCTCTCCCGACAGGGGGTCCTACGAGCAGTACTTC
CDR3: CASSSPDRGSYEQYF

D: TRBD1
J: TRBJ1-2
V: TRBV5-4
size: -
DNA: TGTGCCAGCAGCTTGGAAGTGGCAGGGGGCGTCTATGGCTACACCTTC
CDR3: CASSLEVAGGVYGYTF

D: -
J: TRBJ2-3
V: TRBV2
size: -
DNA: TGTGCCAGCAGTGAAGCTACACCCTCAGAAACAGATACGCAGTATTTT
CDR3: CASSEATPSETDTQYF

D: TRBD1
J: TRBJ1-6
V: TRBV5-6
size: -
DNA: TGTGCCAGCAGCTTGGTTGGGACAGCTAATTCACCCCTCCACTTT
CDR3: CASSLVGTANSPLHF

D: -
J: TRBJ1-3
V: TRBV7-6
size: few
DNA: TGTGCCAGCAGCTTACAGTCTGGAAACACCATATATTTT
CDR3: CASSLQSGNTIYF

D: -
J: TRBJ1-1
V: TRBV4-1
size: -
DNA: TGCGCCAGCAGCCAAGACGGACAGATGAACACTGAAGCTTTCTTT
CDR3: CASSQDGQMNTEAFF

D: TRBD2
J: TRBJ2-3
V: TRBV7-3
size: -
DNA: TGTGCCAGCAGCCTCGGGACTAGCGGGAGCGCAGATACGCAGTATTTT
CDR3: CASSLGTSGSADTQYF

D: TRBD1
J: TRBJ2-6
V: TRBV15
size: -
DNA: TGTGCCACCAGCAGAGATCGGGGACAGGGCTTCGCTGGGGCCAACGTCCTGACTTTC
CDR3: CATSRDRGQGFAGANVLTF

D: -
J: TRBJ2-7
V: TRBV23-1
size: -
DNA: TGCGCCAGCAGTCAATCTGGCAGGGGGGTATCCTACGAGCAGTACTTC
CDR3: CASSQSGRGVSYEQYF

D: TRBD1
J: TRBJ1-2
V: TRBV7-9
size: -
DNA: TGTGCCAGCAGCTTAAGGGACAGGGCCGGCTACACCTTC
CDR3: CASSLRDRAGYTF

D: -
J: TRBJ2-5
V: TRBV11-2
size: -
DNA: TGTGCCAGCAGCCTGGGGCGCCGAGAGACCCAGTACTTC
CDR3: CASSLGRRETQYF

D: TRBD2
J: TRBJ2-3
V: TRBV29-1
size: once
DNA: TGCAGCGTGGCCCCGAGGACTAGCGGTAGCACAGATACGCAGTATTTT
CDR3: CSVAPRTSGSTDTQYF

D: -
J: TRBJ1-2
V: TRBV5-1
size: -
DNA: TGCGCCAGCAGCTTTATCGGGGAGAGAGATGGCTACACCTTC
CDR3: CASSFIGERDGYTF

D: -
J: TRBJ1-3
V: TRBV7-9
size: few
DNA: TGTGCCAGCAGCTTATTCAGGTACTCTGGAAACACCATATATTTT
CDR3: CASSLFRYSGNTIYF

D: -
J: TRBJ1-1
V: TRBV2
size: -
DNA: TGTGCCACCTCCCCCCGGGTGGAGTACACTGAAGCTTTCTTT
CDR3: CATSPRVEYTEAFF

D: -
J: TRBJ2-5
V: TRBV7-9
size: -
DNA: TGTGCCAGCAGCCTACCGGTGCCAGCGGAAGAGACCCAGTACTTC
CDR3: CASSLPVPAEETQYF

D: -
J: TRBJ1-1
V: TRBV6-1
size: -
DNA: TGTGCCAGCAGTGAACCGGGAGAAGCTTTCTTT
CDR3: CASSEPGEAFF

D: TRBD1
J: TRBJ1-2
V: TRBV28
size: -
DNA: TGTGCCAGCAGCCTAGCCCATTTCGGACAGGGCGGTGGCTACACCTTC
CDR3: CASSLAHFGQGGGYTF

D: TRBD1
J: TRBJ1-5
V: TRBV2
size: -
DNA: TGTGCCAGCAGTGGGAGACAGGGAACTAGCAATCAGCCCCAGCATTTT
CDR3: CASSGRQGTSNQPQHF

D: TRBD1
J: TRBJ1-6
V: TRBV6-5
size: -
DNA: TGTGCCAGCAGTTCCCCGGGGACAGGGGGAAATTCACCCCTCCACTTT
CDR3: CASSSPGTGGNSPLHF

D: TRBD2
J: TRBJ2-3
V: TRBV2
size: -
DNA: TGTGCCAGCAGTGAGGGCTTATGGACTAGGGACACAGATACGCAGTATTTT
CDR3: CASSEGLWTRDTDTQYF

D: -
J: TRBJ2-5
V: TRBV30
size: -
DNA: TGTGCCTGGAGTCCTGGACTCGCCCTTGGGACCCAGTACTTC
CDR3: CAWSPGLALGTQYF

D: TRBD2
J: TRBJ2-1
V: TRBV7-8
size: once
DNA: TGTGCCAGCAGCTTTCGACTAGCGGGAGACGAGCAGTTCTTC
CDR3: CASSFRLAGDEQFF

D: -
J: TRBJ1-5
V: TRBV30
size: -
DNA: TGTGCCTGGAGCCTCCCGGGAACCAATCAGCCCCAGCATTTT
CDR3: CAWSLPGTNQPQHF

D: TRBD1
J: TRBJ2-7
V: TRBV19
size: -
DNA: TGTGCCAGTAGAGCTAGACAGGGTACCTACGAGCAGTACTTC
CDR3: CASRARQGTYEQYF

D: TRBD1
J: TRBJ1-5
V: TRBV2
size: -
DNA: TGTGCCAGCAGCACAGGGGGACAGGGGGCCCAGCATTTT
CDR3: CASSTGGQGAQHF

D: TRBD1
J: TRBJ2-7
V: TRBV7-3
size: -
DNA: TGTGCCAGCAGCTTAACAGGGGGCCCCTCGGACGAGCAGTACTTC
CDR3: CASSLTGGPSDEQYF

D: -
J: TRBJ2-1
V: TRBV18
size: once
DNA: TGTGCCAGCTCACCACCGTCCAGGGCGGAAAATGAGCAGTTCTTC
CDR3: CASSPPSRAENEQFF

D: -
J: TRBJ1-2
V: TRBV28
size: -
DNA: TGTGCCAGCAGTTTTAGAGGGCGAGGCTACACCTTC
CDR3: CASSFRGRGYTF

D: -
J: TRBJ1-1
V: TRBV4-1
size: -
DNA: TGCGCCAGCAGCCCCCCCGTCTCGAACACTGAAGCTTTCTTT
CDR3: CASSPPVSNTEAFF

D: TRBD2
J: TRBJ2-7
V: TRBV7-6
size: -
DNA: TGTGCCAGCAGCCCCTGGACTAGCGGGGGGGCCAAGGTGTACGAGCAGTACTTC
CDR3: CASSPWTSGGAKVYEQYF

D: TRBD2
J: TRBJ2-7
V: TRBV2
size: few
DNA: TGTGCCAGCGAGGGGACTAGCGGCTACGAGCAGTACTTC
CDR3: CASEGTSGYEQYF

D: TRBD2
J: TRBJ2-3
V: TRBV9
size: -
DNA: TGTGCCAGCAGCTTCGGACTAGCGGGGGGCACAGATACGCAGTATTTT
CDR3: CASSFGLAGGTDTQYF

D: -
J: TRBJ2-7
V: TRBV11-2
size: -
DNA: TGTGCCAGCAGCTTAATCCACAGAACCTACGAGCAGTACTTC
CDR3: CASSLIHRTYEQYF